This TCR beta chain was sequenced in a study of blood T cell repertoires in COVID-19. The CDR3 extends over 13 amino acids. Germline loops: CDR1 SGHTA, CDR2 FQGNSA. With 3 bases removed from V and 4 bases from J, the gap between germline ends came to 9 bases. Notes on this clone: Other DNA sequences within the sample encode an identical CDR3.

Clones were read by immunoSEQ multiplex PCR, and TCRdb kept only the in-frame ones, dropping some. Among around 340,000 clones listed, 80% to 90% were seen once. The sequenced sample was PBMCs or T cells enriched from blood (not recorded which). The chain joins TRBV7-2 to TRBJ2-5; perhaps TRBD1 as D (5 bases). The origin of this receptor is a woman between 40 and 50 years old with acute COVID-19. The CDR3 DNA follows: TGTGCCAGCAGCTTGGAAAGGGGAGAGACCCAGTACTTC. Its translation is CASSLERGETQYF. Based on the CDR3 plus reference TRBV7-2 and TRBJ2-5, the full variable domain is GAGVSQSPSNKVTEKGKDVELRCDPISGHTALYWYRQSLGQGLEFLIYFQGNSAPDKSGLPSDRFSAERTGGSVSTLTIQRTQQEDSAVYLCASSLERGETQYFGPGTRLLVL.